Sequencing of this TCR beta chain was carried out in a study of blood T cell repertoires in COVID-19. The overall study: Italy, Spain and the United States were the sources of the convalescent and acute COVID-19 samples. The analysed material was cDNA or gDNA that came from T cells, B-cell-depleted T cells, or PBMCs.

In the original processing: Reference gene primer amplification gave estimated nucleated cell counts. Clones were sequenced by immunoSEQ multiplex PCR, and TCRdb holds only the in-frame ones, with some missing. That table gives V, J and clone size, and the DNA gave D and trimming. This table holds 55,000 to 70,000 clones, more than 70% found once. The clonotype originates from a woman aged 45-65 years with active or convalescent COVID-19. Sequencing was done on a sample of peripheral blood.

Here the CDR3 reads CASSLTGRVGHIQYF. In nucleotides, the CDR3 is TGTGCCAGCAGCTTAACGGGGAGGGTGGGGCACATTCAGTACTTC. This chain links TRBV7-3 with TRBJ2-4; 7 bases align to TRBD2. This CDR3 comprises 15 residues. Looked up from germline, CDR1 is SGHTA and CDR2 is FQGTGA. V shed 0 bases, J shed 8 bases, and the junction held 7 bases outside the gene matches.